These 26 T cell receptor beta chains came from one sample sequenced in a study of CD8+CD57+ T cells in acquired aplastic anemia. Sequencing was done on patients that had shown CD8+CD57+ cell expansion by flow cytometry. Genomic DNA was employed as the template in profiling TCR beta VDJ and CDR3. TCRdb reanalysed the reads using MiXCR and keeps one entry per CDR3 protein. The sample yields some 140,000 distinct CDR3 sequences, about 50% seen once. Input material: sorted CD4+, CD8+, or CD8+CD57+ T cells (not recorded which) from PBMCs. Receptors were obtained from a human donor with aplastic anemia.

This clonotype has at least ten counts. The chain carries TRBV5-1 and TRBJ1-1; perhaps TRBD1 as D (5 bases). The CDR3 sequence is 16 residues long. V lost 2 bases, J lost 1 base, and 15 bases lay in between. CDR1 is SGHRS, CDR2 YFSETQ, per germline. The CDR3 here is CASSLDPGPTNTEAFF. The CDR3 DNA sequence: TGCGCCAGCAGCTTAGACCCGGGACCGACGAACACTGAAGCTTTCTTT. The full variable domain, rest sourced from reference TRBV5-1 and TRBJ1-1, is KAGVTQTPRYLIKTRGQQVTLSCSPISGHRSVSWYQQTPGQGLQFLFEYFSETQRNKGNFPGRFSGRQFSNSRSEMNVSTLELGDSALYLCASSLDPGPTNTEAFFGQGTRLTVV.

The chain uses TRBV10-1 and TRBJ2-5; 11 bases fit TRBD1. Germline V gives CDR1 WNHNN, CDR2 SYGVQD (reference sequence). This CDR3 is built from 15 residues. The ends lost 2 bases at V and 5 bases at J; junction bases unmatched: 4. DNA of the CDR3: TGCGCCAGCAGTGAGGGACAGGGGGCACGGGAGACCCAGTACTTC. This codes for CASSEGQGARETQYF.

The V gene is TRBV24-1, the J gene TRBJ1-5; 12 nucleotides align to TRBD1. This CDR3 spans 15 amino acids. The ends lost 8 bases at V and 3 bases at J; junction bases unmatched: 4. Germline values: CDR1 KGHDR, CDR2 SFDVKD. The CDR3 reads CATIRDRGHNQPQHF. CDR3 nucleotides: TGTGCCACCATCCGGGACAGGGGGCACAATCAGCCCCAGCATTTT.

Ten or more counts support this clonotype. CDR3 protein: CASSQGAGSSYEQYF. DNA for the CDR3: TGTGCCAGCAGCCAAGGGGCAGGGAGCTCCTACGAGCAGTACTTC. The J gene is TRBJ2-7, the V gene TRBV4-2; D is tentatively TRBD1 or TRBD2 (5 bases each). Germline assignment: CDR1 LGHNA and CDR2 YNFKEQ. The CDR3 extends over 15 amino acids. Trimming left V 1 base short and J 0 bases short, with 10 bases between.

With respect to this clonotype: A junction boundary mismatches the germline segment, possibly from a read error. This chain links TRBV6-1 with TRBJ2-7; D call uncertain. The V gene's germline CDR1 is MNHNS and CDR2 SASEGT. CDR3 size: 12 residues. CDR3 DNA: TGTGCCAGCAGCCCTGGCAGCTACGAGCGGTACTTC. Protein: CASSPGSYERYF.

On this clonotype itself: Being one base from a much bigger clone, this may be a read error. The CDR3 nucleotides read TGTGCCAGCAGCTGGGGGTGGACAGGGGGAAGCACAGGTACGCAGTATTTT. Its translation is CASSWGWTGGSTGTQYF. The rearrangement uses TRBV5-4 and TRBJ2-3; 10 positions agree with TRBD1. Germline CDR1 reads SGHNT; CDR2 reads YYREEE (reference sequence). The CDR3 spans 17 residues. Based on the CDR3 plus reference TRBV5-4 and TRBJ2-3, the full variable domain is ETGVTQSPTHLIKTRGQQVTLRCSSQSGHNTVSWYQQALGQGPQFIFQYYREEENGRGNFPPRFSGLQFPNYSSELNVNALELDDSALYLCASSWGWTGGSTGTQYFGPGTRLTVL.

The table lists this clonotype with many counts. The rearrangement joins TRBV6-1 to TRBJ1-2, with TRBD1 matching over 8 bases. Unmatched junction bases numbered 10, after V lost 2 bases and J lost 5 bases. CDR3 length: 16 residues. Germline V gene data show CDR1 as MNHNS and CDR2 as SASEGT. The CDR3: CASSEMKDRAAYGYTF. The CDR3 DNA reads TGTGCCAGCAGTGAAATGAAGGACAGGGCCGCGTATGGCTACACCTTC.

Concerning this clonotype itself: Without the conserved terminal phenylalanine or tryptophan, this CDR3 likely stems from a read error. V is TRBV6-2 or TRBV6-3 and J is TRBJ2-1, with D tentatively TRBD2 (5 bases). The CDR3 has 15 amino acids. Trimming took 3 bases from V and 2 from J, leaving 11 bases between them. The germline gives CDR1 MNHEY, CDR2 SVGEGT. Written as DNA, the CDR3 is TGTGCCAGCAGTTATAGTCGGGGAACCTACAATGAGCAGTTCCTC. Protein product: CASSYSRGTYNEQFL.

The chain links TRBV20-1 to TRBJ2-1; 9 bases fit TRBD2. This CDR3 has 17 amino acids. Germline V gene sequence: CDR1 DFQATT, CDR2 SNEGSKA (reference sequence). The V segment lost 6 bases and the J segment 2 bases; nucleotides outside the gene matches: 14. In nucleotides, the CDR3 is TGCAGTGCCCTCCGTATTAGCGGGGGCCTTCCCTACAATGAGCAGTTCTTC. Its protein product is CSALRISGGLPYNEQFF.

The table lists this clonotype with a few counts. The V and J genes are TRBV5-1 and TRBJ1-5, with TRBD1 as a possible D gene (5 bases). Germline lookup yields CDR1 SGHRS and CDR2 YFSETQ. This CDR3 comprises 14 residues. V lost 4 bases and J lost 5, with 13 bases in between. The CDR3 sequence: CASSTGTDHQPQHF. Written as DNA, the CDR3 is TGCGCCAGCAGCACCGGGACGGACCATCAGCCCCAGCATTTT.

Only one count was recorded for this clonotype. V and J are TRBV7-9 and TRBJ2-5, with TRBD2 matching over 11 bases. Per germline, CDR1 SEHNR and CDR2 FQNEAQ (reference sequence). The CDR3 extends over 16 amino acids. The J segment lost 2 bases and the V segment lost 5 bases, leaving 7 bases of the junction unmatched. This CDR3 reads CASSATSGGHQETQYF. CDR3 in DNA: TGTGCCAGCAGCGCTACTAGCGGGGGCCATCAAGAGACCCAGTACTTC.

The chain recombines TRBV11-2 with TRBJ1-4; 8 bases fit TRBD1. This CDR3 is 16 amino acids long. Germline V gives CDR1 SGHAT, CDR2 FQNNGV. Trimming at V came to 5 bases and at J to 4 bases, leaving 9 bases not matched to a gene. The DNA of the CDR3 is TGTGCCAGCAGCCGCTCCCCGGGACAGGATAATGAAAAACTGTTTTTT. It is translated as CASSRSPGQDNEKLFF.

The CDR3 DNA sequence: TGCAGCGTTGTGGCGGAAGGGTATGAGCAGTTCTTC. This encodes CSVVAEGYEQFF. The rearrangement uses TRBV29-1 and TRBJ2-1; D gene unclear. There are 12 residues in the CDR3. Trimming removed 4 bases at V and 8 bases at J, with 12 bases between. Germline assignment: CDR1 SQVTM and CDR2 ANQGSEA.

The chain recombines TRBV29-1 with TRBJ1-4, with 7 nucleotides matching TRBD1. The germline gives CDR1 SQVTM, CDR2 ANQGSEA. The length of the CDR3 is 15 residues. J gave up 0 bases and V 8 bases, and 9 bases lay outside the gene matches. In nucleotides, the CDR3 is TGCAGCTCCCGGACAGGTCGTTCAACTAATGAAAAACTGTTTTTT. Translated: CSSRTGRSTNEKLFF.

The V call is TRBV10-3, the J call TRBJ2-7, with a tentative D call TRBD1 (5 bases). V was clipped by 3 bases and J by 3 bases, with 12 bases between them. This CDR3 is 14 amino acids long. Looked up from germline, CDR1 is ENHRY and CDR2 is SYGVKD. In DNA, the CDR3 is TGTGCCATCAGTGATTGGGGCTCCTTCTACGAGCAGTACTTC. Protein: CAISDWGSFYEQYF.

This clonotype was picked up a small number of times. This chain joins TRBV3-1 and TRBJ2-1; 8 bases match TRBD2. The CDR3 is made up of 18 amino acids. Germline CDR1 LGHDT, CDR2 YNNKEL (reference sequence). After removal of 3 bases from V and 8 bases from J, the junction contained 18 bases not matched to a gene. CDR3 sequence: CASSHPVKPGLEGYEQFF. The CDR3 DNA reads TGTGCCAGCAGCCACCCCGTAAAACCGGGACTAGAGGGTTATGAGCAGTTCTTC.

V gene TRBV9 combines with J gene TRBJ2-5; D is ambiguous. Trimming pared 0 bases from V and 3 bases from J, leaving 6 bases between. CDR3 length equals 13 residues. Germline CDR1 and CDR2: SGDLS and YYNGEE. This CDR3 reads CASSVGREETQYF. The CDR3 region has the DNA TGTGCCAGCAGCGTAGGTCGGGAAGAGACCCAGTACTTC.

The genes are TRBV25-1 and TRBJ2-1; D is undetermined. CDR3 size: 17 residues. The germline CDR1 and CDR2 sequences are MGHDK and SYGVNS. Trimming pared 3 bases from V and 0 bases from J, leaving 15 bases between. CDR3 in DNA: TGTGCCAGCAGTGATAAAAGGGCGTCGAGCTCCTACAATGAGCAGTTCTTC. Its protein product is CASSDKRASSSYNEQFF. Full variable domain (outside the CDR3, taken from reference TRBV25-1 and TRBJ2-1): EADIYQTPRYLVIGTGKKITLECSQTMGHDKMYWYQQDPGMELHLIHYSYGVNSTEKGDLSSESTVSRIRTEHFPLTLESARPSHTSQYLCASSDKRASSSYNEQFFGPGTRLTVL.

The sample holds many counts of this clonotype. The DNA for the CDR3 is TGTGCCAGCAGTTACGGGACTAGCGGGGTTGAGACCCAGTACTTC. Residues: CASSYGTSGVETQYF. J is TRBJ2-5 and V is TRBV6-2 or TRBV6-3, with TRBD2 matching over 13 bases. This CDR3 comprises 15 residues. Unmatched junction bases numbered 2, after V lost 2 bases and J lost 5 bases. CDR1 MNHEY and CDR2 SVGEGT come from the germline V gene.

This chain joins TRBV15 and TRBJ1-5, with 7 bases aligning to TRBD1. The CDR3 covers 15 residues. Unmatched junction bases numbered 6, after V lost 1 base and J lost 6 bases. Germline V gene data show CDR1 as LNHNV and CDR2 as YYDKDF (reference sequence). The CDR3 loop is CATSRASGGGQPQHF. The CDR3 DNA sequence: TGTGCCACCAGCAGAGCTTCAGGGGGTGGTCAGCCCCAGCATTTT. The full variable domain, in which reference TRBV15 and TRBJ1-5 provide the parts outside the CDR3, is DAMVIQNPRYQVTQFGKPVTLSCSQTLNHNVMYWYQQKSSQAPKLLFHYYDKDFNNEADTPDNFQSRRPNTSFCFLDIRSPGLGDTAMYLCATSRASGGGQPQHFGDGTRLSIL.

In this sample, this clonotype turned up a few times. The chain links TRBV25-1 to TRBJ2-5; 9 nucleotides match TRBD1. This CDR3 has 14 amino acids. V lost 2 bases and J lost 2; bases outside the gene matches: 0. CDR1 is MGHDK and CDR2 is SYGVNS in the germline V gene. Written as DNA, the CDR3 is TGTGCCAGCAGTGAAGGACAGGGGCAAGAGACCCAGTACTTC. It yields the protein CASSEGQGQETQYF.

This clonotype was recorded at least ten times. The V call is TRBV27, the J call TRBJ1-2, with D possibly being TRBD1 (6 bases). The germline V gene encodes CDR1 MNHEY and CDR2 SMNVEV (reference sequence). The CDR3 extends over 13 amino acids. Trimming stripped 5 bases from V and 7 bases from J, with 14 bases between. CDR3 bases: TGTGCCAGCAGTGGGGGCCTCGCCCGTGGCTACACCTTC. Translated: CASSGGLARGYTF.

This clonotype was picked up many times. The chain uses TRBV11-3 and TRBJ2-5; D is possibly TRBD2 (5 bases). Germline values: CDR1 SGHNT, CDR2 YENEEA. The CDR3 has 12 amino acids. V was cut by 4 bases and J by 10 bases, with 13 bases left in between. CDR3: CASSYMGSVQYF. The CDR3 DNA is TGTGCCAGCAGCTACATGGGTAGCGTCCAGTACTTC.

The V and J genes are TRBV2 and TRBJ1-1; the match to TRBD1 covers 8 bases. The CDR3 is 13 amino acids. J lost 10 bases, V lost 4 bases, and 8 bases had no gene match. Germline V lookup: CDR1 SNHLY, CDR2 FYNNEI. CDR3 nucleotide sequence: TGTGCCAGCAGTGTATGGGACAGGAGTGCAGCTTTCTTT. As protein: CASSVWDRSAAFF.

This clonotype was seen more than once but under ten times. The CDR3 DNA reads TGCGCCAGCAGCCAAGACCCCGGGGGCCCCAATCAGCCCCAGCATTTT. It translates to CASSQDPGGPNQPQHF. This chain links TRBV4-1 with TRBJ1-5; D perhaps matches TRBD1 (6 bases). Germline V lookup: CDR1 MGHRA, CDR2 YSYEKL. Trimming left V 0 bases short and J 3 bases short, with 12 bases between. The CDR3 covers 16 residues.

This clonotype turned up a few times. V and J are TRBV6-5 and TRBJ1-1; 7 bases fit TRBD1. The CDR3 is 16 amino acids. Germline CDR1 and CDR2: MNHEY and SVGAGI. The trim removed 0 bases at V and 1 base at J, leaving 5 bases unmatched. The CDR3 DNA sequence: TGTGCCAGCAGTTACTCGAGGACAGGCGGGAACACTGAAGCTTTCTTT. This sequence encodes CASSYSRTGGNTEAFF.